The 2 T cell receptor beta chains below were found in one sample sequenced in a study of OX40 agonist ivuxolimab in advanced cancers. Method: immunoSEQ multiplex PCR; TCRdb's copy keeps in-frame clones and lacks some. The data contain approximately 58,000 clones, about 83% of them singletons. The input for sequencing was CD4+ or CD8+ T cells sorted from blood, taken in a trial of the OX40 agonist ivuxolimab. These receptors originate from an adult with an advanced solid tumor such as melanoma, head and neck, liver or kidney cancer.

The chain carries TRBV6-5 and TRBJ2-1; TRBD2 is a possible D gene (6 bases). Trimming shortened V by 0 bases and J by 2 bases, and 8 bases separated the two germline ends. This CDR3 contains 15 residues. In germline, CDR1 is MNHEY, CDR2 SVGAGI. The CDR3 sequence is CASSYSGGTYNEQFF. In DNA, the CDR3 is TGTGCCAGCAGTTACTCCGGGGGAACCTACAATGAGCAGTTCTTC.

The chain recombines TRBV6-1 with TRBJ2-7, with 12 bases that match TRBD2. There are 16 residues in the CDR3. V lost 3 bases to trimming and J lost 3 bases; unmatched junction nucleotides: 6. Germline V gene lookup returns CDR1 MNHNS and CDR2 SASEGT. In nucleotides, the CDR3 is TGTGCCAGCAGTGAGCCCGGACTAGCGGGAAACTACGAGCAGTACTTC. Translating gives CASSEPGLAGNYEQYF.